This TCR beta chain was profiled in a study of glioma-infiltrating T cells after dendritic cell vaccination. Study-wide points: Few patients contributed both blood and tumor specimens.

To note about this clone: Its target is not known.

The table came from immunoSEQ multiplex PCR; TCRdb's copy has only in-frame clones and leaves some out. Among tens of thousands of clones listed, about four fifths were seen once. Time point meaning: after dendritic cell vaccination, including at tumor progression/relapse. Isocitrate dehydrogenase mutation was absent in all glioblastoma patients. Trimming left V 0 bases short and J 4 bases short, with 15 bases between. The CDR3 length is 16 residues. Germline-derived CDR1 and CDR2 are SGHRS and YFSETQ. The rearrangement links TRBV5-1 to TRBJ2-3, with a weak D call TRBD2 (7 bases). The sample consisted of blood, taken after dendritic cell vaccination. This receptor was obtained from a human donor with glioblastoma. The CDR3 region is CASSLVSGGAADTQYF. CDR3 DNA sequence: TGCGCCAGCAGCTTGGTATCTGGGGGGGCTGCAGATACGCAGTATTTT. Full variable domain (missing parts from reference TRBV5-1 and TRBJ2-3): KAGVTQTPRYLIKTRGQQVTLSCSPISGHRSVSWYQQTPGQGLQFLFEYFSETQRNKGNFPGRFSGRQFSNSRSEMNVSTLELGDSALYLCASSLVSGGAADTQYFGPGTRLTVL.